This T cell receptor beta chain derives from a study of beta chain features in type 1 diabetes (dated by TCRdb to about 2018). With regard to the full study: Mean age, gender distribution, total cell number and subset yield did not differ between patients and healthy donors. Across all samples, 107,917,701 sorted cells were examined, and cell number per subset correlated strongly with RNA yield. The study compared TCRB repertoires of sorted circulating CD4+ T cell subsets between recently diagnosed type 1 diabetes patients and matched healthy donors. Naive and central memory subsets were obtained from all 30 or so donors, but regulatory and stem cell-like memory subsets were isolated from only 8 patients and roughly 8 healthy donors. The paper's findings and limits, for the study overall: Patients with type 1 diabetes made fewer insertions and deleted more nucleotides at VDJ recombination sites, implying thymic rearrangement abnormalities. Because the HLA sub-analyses included only small numbers of individuals, any influence of HLA type on TCRB rearrangement was left unresolved. The naive, central memory and regulatory TCRB repertoires appeared to resemble one another more closely among patients than among healthy donors. PCR may preferentially amplify shorter templates, but because patient and control samples were amplified and corrected together, any resulting skew would affect both groups equally. Because cDNA was sequenced instead of genomic DNA, activated cells with high expression could be over-represented, although the groups did not differ in activation or CD3 levels. Type 1 diabetes patients showed a moderate but significant shortening of TCRB CDR3 length in all four CD4+ subsets.

The entire isolated RNA was reverse transcribed using the High Capacity cDNA Reverse Transcription Kit, and thus expressed TCRB transcripts were sequenced. Deep immunoSEQ sequencing was performed on naive, central memory and regulatory T cell samples, with an average of roughly 3.3 million total reads per sample. Sorted cells were lysed in RLT buffer and RNA was extracted with DNase-treated RNeasy Micro or Mini kits, depending on cell number. To prevent cross-contamination, each cell subset was processed individually, whereas patient and healthy donor samples were processed jointly. TCRB sequences were amplified from cDNA with the immunoSEQ multiplex PCR, producing 87-bp fragments spanning the CDR3 region. Sequencing of the amplicons was performed on the Illumina HiSeq platform. On the authors' methods: PCR bias was computationally corrected using synthetic template baselines, reads within Hamming distance 2 were collapsed, and singletons that could not be merged were discarded. Reads were aligned to IMGT to assign V, D and J genes, CDR3 length, and insertions or deletions at six rearrangement sites. Clonotype counts were normalized to sorted cell number within each subset before computing true diversity and Gini coefficients with the tcR R package. The overlap coefficient, calculated on TCRB nucleotide sequences, was used to quantify repertoire sharing. TCRdb mirrors the immuneACCESS table, restricted to in-frame sequences. Some clones are absent from its copies; in checked studies, under half trace to an unresolved V gene, and the reason for the others is unknown. V and J calls and clone size are given by that table; D and trimming were obtained from the DNA. Here the sample has approximately 160,000 clones; approximately 10% occur a single time. Under 0.55% of the sample is held by the ten biggest clonotypes.

The CDR3 starts with the cysteine, ends with the phenylalanine, and has 16 residues. Just the 48-base CDR3 DNA is kept, in frame starting at base 1. V is pruned by 1 base and J by 3 bases, leaving 6 bases of the junction without a gene match. According to the germline V gene, CDR1 reads SGHRS and CDR2 reads YFSETQ. With regard to this clone: Which antigen it targets is not known. Base quality data are lacking; no much larger clone is found one base away.

A single peripheral blood draw of 95 to 150 mL on average was collected from each donor into heparinised tubes. Naive, central memory, regulatory and stem cell-like memory CD4+ T cells were sorted on a BD FACSAria II using a panel including CD45RO, CCR7, CD25, CD127, CD95 and CD27. All sorted populations exceeded 95% purity. PBMCs were isolated immediately by Lymphoprep density gradient centrifugation and stained directly without culture. Samples were stained and sorted in pairs, with one healthy donor and one patient per experiment, so that batch effects were minimized. Sequencing was done on a sample of central memory CD4+ T cells from blood. This TCR came from a man aged 30-40 years with type 1 diabetes. Recombination linked TRBV5-1 to TRBJ2-2, with TRBD2 identical over 7 junction bases. The CDR3 protein is CASSLSASGDTGELFF. The DNA sequence is as follows: TGCGCCAGCAGCTTGTCTGCTAGCGGAGACACCGGGGAGCTGTTTTTT.